This T cell receptor beta chain came from a study of cytomegalovirus exposure and HLA in healthy donors. Use of 60 Vbeta and 13 Jbeta primers characterized the PCR. The protocol was immunoSEQ multiplex PCR, while the TCRdb copy is restricted to in-frame clones and leaves out a portion. The sample consists of about 120,000 clones, 81% of them appearing once. V gave up 5 bases and J gave up 1 base; unmatched junction bases: 7. The CDR3 loop spans 16 amino acids. CDR1 and CDR2 (germline): LNHDA, SQIVND (reference sequence). This clonotype originated in a woman in her thirties or forties in good health and CMV-seronegative. The chain employs TRBV19 and TRBJ2-1; 8 bases agree with TRBD2. Material for sequencing was PBMCs. DNA of the CDR3: TGTGCCAGTAGTGCGGCGGGAGGTCGGTCCTACAATGAGCAGTTCTTC. This codes for CASSAAGGRSYNEQFF.